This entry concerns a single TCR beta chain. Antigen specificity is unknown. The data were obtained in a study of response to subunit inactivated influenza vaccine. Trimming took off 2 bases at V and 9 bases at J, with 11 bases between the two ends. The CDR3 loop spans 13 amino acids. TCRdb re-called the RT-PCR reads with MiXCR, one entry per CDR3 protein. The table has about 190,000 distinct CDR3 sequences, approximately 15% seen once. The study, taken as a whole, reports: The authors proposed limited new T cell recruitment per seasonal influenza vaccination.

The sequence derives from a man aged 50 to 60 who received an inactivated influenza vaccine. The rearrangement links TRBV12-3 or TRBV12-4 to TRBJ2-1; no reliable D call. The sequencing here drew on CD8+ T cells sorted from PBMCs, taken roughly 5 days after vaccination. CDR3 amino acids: CASSLSPGGEQFF. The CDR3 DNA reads TGTGCCAGCAGTTTAAGCCCGGGTGGTGAGCAGTTCTTC.